The 27 T cell receptor beta chains given below trace back to one sample, sequenced in a study of T cell responses to AZD1222 COVID-19 vaccine. Assay used: immunoSEQ multiplex PCR; TCRdb lists only in-frame clones, some missing. The profile shows some 96,000 clones, around nine tenths of them singletons. This specimen was peripheral blood, taken on day 0 of AZD1222 vaccination. The source of these receptors is an adult in good health.

The chain has TRBV12-3 or TRBV12-4 and TRBJ1-5; a possible D gene is TRBD1 (5 bases). The CDR3 contains 13 residues. The germline V and J ends were trimmed by 6 bases and 7 bases, with 13 bases remaining between them. The CDR3 protein is CASSIGVRQPQHF. DNA for the CDR3: TGTGCCAGCAGCATAGGGGTCCGGCAGCCCCAGCATTTT.

The chain employs TRBV6-5 and TRBJ1-1; 8 nucleotides align to TRBD1. Germline V gene data show CDR1 as MNHEY and CDR2 as SVGAGI. There are 15 residues in the CDR3. Trimming cost V 0 bases and J 4 bases; bases outside gene matches: 4. CDR3: CASSYSSQGATEAFF. The CDR3 bases are TGTGCCAGCAGTTACTCTTCCCAGGGGGCCACTGAAGCTTTCTTT.

The chain is built from TRBV5-1 and TRBJ1-2; D perhaps matches TRBD1 (5 bases). Per the germline V gene, CDR1 is SGHRS and CDR2 is YFSETQ. This CDR3 spans 14 amino acids. Trimming took 4 bases from V and 6 from J, leaving 16 bases between them. In DNA, the CDR3 is TGCGCCAGCAGCGGGGAGGGGCAGAAACATGGCTACACCTTC. It encodes CASSGEGQKHGYTF.

V usage is TRBV6-5 and J usage is TRBJ2-2, with D possibly called TRBD1 or TRBD2 (5 bases each). V lost 5 bases and J 6 bases, leaving 10 bases between the germline ends. The CDR3 sequence is 13 residues long. Per the germline V gene, CDR1 is MNHEY and CDR2 is SVGAGI. The CDR3, as DNA: TGTGCCAGCAGTCCTAGAGGGGCCGGGGAGCTGTTTTTT. Translation gives CASSPRGAGELFF.

V is TRBV3-1 (or the pseudogene TRBV3-2) and J is TRBJ2-1; 11 positions agree with TRBD2. V shed 6 bases and J 5 bases; nucleotides not matched to a gene: 6. The CDR3 has 15 residues. Germline V gene data show CDR1 as LGHDT and CDR2 as YNNKEL (reference sequence). The CDR3 DNA reads as TGTGCCAGCAGTCTTAATAGCGGGGGGGACAATGAGCAGTTCTTC. Its translation: CASSLNSGGDNEQFF.

The V gene is TRBV11-3, the J gene TRBJ2-1, with a weak D call TRBD2 (5 bases). V was trimmed by 2 bases and J by 5 bases, leaving 7 bases between them. This CDR3 comprises 13 residues. Per germline, CDR1 SGHNT and CDR2 YENEEA. Here the CDR3 reads CASSLLAHNEQFF. The CDR3 bases are TGTGCCAGCAGCTTACTAGCCCACAATGAGCAGTTCTTC.

The rearrangement joins TRBV2 to TRBJ2-1; the match to TRBD2 covers 8 bases. J gave up 0 bases and V 7 bases, and 2 bases lay outside the gene matches. CDR3 size: 14 residues. Looked up from germline, CDR1 is SNHLY and CDR2 is FYNNEI. Here the CDR3 DNA reads TGTGCCAGCATGAGCGGGAGCTCCTACAATGAGCAGTTCTTC. Translation gives CASMSGSSYNEQFF.

This clone was picked up one time. The chain couples TRBV12-3 or TRBV12-4 to TRBJ1-5; 9 bases are shared with TRBD1. CDR3 length: 13 amino acids. J lost 6 bases, V lost 8 bases, and 5 bases had no gene match. The CDR3, as DNA: TGTGCCAGCGGCCTGACAGGGGGTCAGCCCCAGCATTTT. It encodes CASGLTGGQPQHF.

This clone is a singleton in its sample. This rearrangement joins TRBV5-1 to TRBJ2-2; 10 bases fit TRBD2. The CDR3 is made up of 15 amino acids. The germline gives CDR1 SGHRS, CDR2 YFSETQ. V was clipped by 1 base and J by 5 bases; unmatched bases: 2. CDR3 loop: CASSLSSGGTGELFF. CDR3 DNA: TGCGCCAGCAGCTTGAGTAGCGGGGGGACCGGGGAGCTGTTTTTT.

Only one count was recorded for this clone. J is TRBJ2-3 and V is TRBV10-2, with D uncertain. The CDR3 loop spans 14 amino acids. V lost 7 bases and J lost 2, with 13 bases in between. Germline CDR1 WSHSY, CDR2 SAAADI. In DNA form, the CDR3 reads TGCGCCAGCACTAAGACTGGGATCACAGATACGCAGTATTTT. Translating gives CASTKTGITDTQYF.

The chain joins TRBV6-2 or TRBV6-3 to TRBJ1-2; 7 bases are shared with TRBD1. J was trimmed by 5 bases and V by 4 bases; bases with no gene match: 13. Germline values: CDR1 MNHEY, CDR2 SVGEGT. The CDR3 length is 16 residues. The CDR3 spells CASSSDHRGSVYGYTF. In DNA, the CDR3 is TGTGCCAGCAGTTCCGACCACAGGGGCTCGGTTTATGGCTACACCTTC.

V gene TRBV30 combines with J gene TRBJ1-1; TRBD1 is a possible D gene (5 bases). There are 11 residues in the CDR3. CDR1 is GTSNPN, CDR2 SVGIG, per germline (reference sequence). The germline V and J ends were trimmed by 0 bases and 9 bases, with 8 bases remaining between them. The CDR3, as DNA: TGTGCCTGGAGTGTCGGGGACCAAGCTTTCTTT. This translates into CAWSVGDQAFF. Variable domain in full (rest from reference TRBV30 and TRBJ1-1): SQTIHQWPATLVQPVGSPLSLECTVEGTSNPNLYWYRQAAGRGLQLLFYSVGIGQISSEVPQNLSASRPQDRQFILSSKKLLLSDSGFYLCAWSVGDQAFFGQGTRLTVV.

For the CDR3, the DNA is TGTGCCAGCAGCCACTGGGACAGGGGGCGGAGTGGCTACACCTTC. Translating it yields CASSHWDRGRSGYTF. This chain joins TRBV11-3 and TRBJ1-2; TRBD1 aligns across 12 bases. The CDR3 is 15 amino acids. The trim removed 5 bases at V and 7 bases at J, leaving 8 bases unmatched. From germline, CDR1 is SGHNT and CDR2 YENEEA.

V usage is TRBV18 and J usage is TRBJ1-1; maybe TRBD1 (5 bases). CDR1 and CDR2 from the germline V gene are KGHSH and LQKENI. The CDR3 spans 16 residues. The V end was cut by 3 bases, the J end by 6 bases, with 20 bases between. The CDR3 region has the DNA TGTGCCAGCTCACCCCTGGGACGGGGCGGTAACGCTGAAGCTTTCTTT. Amino acids: CASSPLGRGGNAEAFF.

The chain links TRBV19 to TRBJ2-6, with unresolved D. Trimming stripped 5 bases from V and 0 bases from J, with 11 bases between. The CDR3 length is 16 residues. Germline assignment: CDR1 LNHDA and CDR2 SQIVND (reference sequence). DNA of the CDR3: TGTGCCAGTAGTCCCCACATGAGCTCTGGGGCCAACGTCCTGACTTTC. This codes for CASSPHMSSGANVLTF. Combining the CDR3 with reference TRBV19 and TRBJ2-6 gives the whole variable domain DGGITQSPKYLFRKEGQNVTLSCEQNLNHDAMYWYRQDPGQGLRLIYYSQIVNDFQKGDIAEGYSVSREKKESFPLTVTSAQKNPTAFYLCASSPHMSSGANVLTFGAGSRLTVL.

This chain joins TRBV24-1 and TRBJ2-5, with 7 bases that match TRBD2. J lost 5 bases, V lost 4 bases, and 6 bases had no gene match. The CDR3 has 14 amino acids. CDR1 KGHDR and CDR2 SFDVKD come from the germline V gene. CDR3 residues: CATSDRTSAETQYF. For the CDR3, the DNA is TGTGCCACCAGTGACCGGACTAGTGCGGAGACCCAGTACTTC.

This chain links TRBV12-3 or TRBV12-4 with TRBJ2-1; D is perhaps TRBD1 (6 bases). This CDR3 region has 13 residues. With 8 bases removed from V and 9 bases from J, the gap between germline ends came to 17 bases. The CDR3 DNA sequence: TGTGCCAGCCGGCGCCACAGGGCCATTGAGCAGTTCTTC. It translates to CASRRHRAIEQFF.

V and J are TRBV21-1 and TRBJ2-7; the D call TRBD1 from the table was never checked on the DNA. TRBV21-1 is described as a pseudogene. CDR3 length: 15 residues. CDR3 DNA: TGTGCCAGCAGCACTGACCGGGACAGGTTCTACGAGCAGTACTTC. This encodes CASSTDRDRFYEQYF.

The chain recombines TRBV19 with TRBJ2-3; possibly TRBD2 for D (7 bases). V was cut by 10 bases and J by 4 bases, with 21 bases left in between. Per germline, CDR1 LNHDA and CDR2 SQIVND (reference sequence). This CDR3 spans 15 amino acids. The CDR3, as DNA: TGTGCCACTAAGAGCATCGCGGGGGCGGCAGATACGCAGTATTTT. Its translation is CATKSIAGAADTQYF.

The J gene is TRBJ2-3, the V gene TRBV3-1 (or the pseudogene TRBV3-2); D unclear. V lost 1 base and J lost 2, with 7 bases in between. Germline V CDR1 and CDR2: LGHDT, YNNKEL (reference sequence). This CDR3 contains 14 residues. The CDR3 coding sequence is TGTGCCAGCAGCCAAGTAGTAGCCACAGATACGCAGTATTTT. Translation: CASSQVVATDTQYF.

This clone was observed a few times. The J gene is TRBJ1-2, the V gene TRBV24-1; weak D call: TRBD1 (6 bases). Germline values: CDR1 KGHDR, CDR2 SFDVKD. The V gene lost 4 bases and the J gene lost 5 bases, with 10 bases spanning the gap. CDR3 length equals 13 residues. Written as DNA, the CDR3 is TGTGCCACCAGTGAACAGGGAACTTATGGCTACACCTTC. Residues: CATSEQGTYGYTF.

This rearrangement joins TRBV7-9 to TRBJ1-4; D may be TRBD1 (5 bases). Looked up from germline, CDR1 is SEHNR and CDR2 is FQNEAQ (reference sequence). The CDR3 runs 15 residues. V lost 1 base to trimming and J lost 3 bases, with 9 bases between them. The CDR3 sequence: CASSLEAGANEKLFF. CDR3 nucleotides: TGTGCCAGCAGCTTAGAGGCGGGGGCTAATGAAAAACTGTTTTTT.

The CDR3 region is CASVTGTDTDTQYF. CDR3 in DNA: TGTGCCAGCGTCACGGGGACAGACACAGATACGCAGTATTTT. V and J are TRBV5-8 and TRBJ2-3; 7 positions match TRBD1. The CDR3 sequence is 14 residues long. The germline CDR1 and CDR2 sequences are SGHTS and YDEGEE. Trimming cost V 7 bases and J 2 bases; bases outside gene matches: 7. The whole variable domain, filled in from reference TRBV5-8 and TRBJ2-3, reads EAGVTQSPTHLIKTRGQQATLRCSPISGHTSVYWYQQALGLGLQFLLWYDEGEERNRGNFPPRFSGRQFPNYSSELNVNALELEDSALYLCASVTGTDTDTQYFGPGTRLTVL.

CDR3 sequence: CASSWNRDRDTQYF. CDR3 DNA: TGTGCCAGCAGCTGGAACAGGGACCGGGATACGCAGTATTTT. The chain uses TRBV7-9 and TRBJ2-3; a possible D gene is TRBD1 (6 bases). Germline CDR1 reads SEHNR; CDR2 reads FQNEAQ (reference sequence). The V end was cut by 4 bases, the J end by 6 bases, with 14 bases between. The CDR3 is made up of 14 amino acids.

The V and J genes are TRBV19 and TRBJ1-1; D is unclear. The CDR3 loop spans 17 amino acids. Germline V CDR1 and CDR2: LNHDA, SQIVND (reference sequence). The ends were cut back, 6 bases at V and 1 base at J, with 21 bases in the middle. CDR3 loop: CASSKAPGRVGNTEAFF. In DNA, the CDR3 is TGTGCCAGTAGCAAAGCGCCGGGGAGAGTAGGGAACACTGAAGCTTTCTTT.

The rearrangement uses TRBV2 and TRBJ1-5; no clear D gene. V was clipped by 2 bases and J by 7 bases, with 12 bases between them. The CDR3 loop spans 14 amino acids. The germline V gene has CDR1 SNHLY and CDR2 FYNNEI. The CDR3 DNA is TGTGCCAGCAGTGAAAGGGCAGTCATGCAGCCCCAGCATTTT. Amino acid sequence: CASSERAVMQPQHF.

The CDR3, as DNA: TGTGCCAGCAGCTTGGGGACGGCTGGAAACACCATATATTTT. It yields the protein CASSLGTAGNTIYF. The chain carries TRBV7-2 and TRBJ1-3, with D tentatively TRBD1 (5 bases). CDR3 size: 14 residues. Trimming removed 3 bases at V and 2 bases at J, with 8 bases between. The germline CDR1 and CDR2 sequences are SGHTA and FQGNSA.